One sample yielded the 24 T cell receptor beta chains listed below, sequenced in a study of blood T cell repertoires in COVID-19. Profiling relied on immunoSEQ multiplex PCR, and the TCRdb table lists in-frame clones only, not all of them. The table shows 70,000 or so clones, with approximately 90% occurring only once. Source material: peripheral blood. The origin of the receptors is a woman younger than 35 with acute or convalescent COVID-19.

The chain carries TRBV2 and TRBJ1-2; TRBD1 aligns across 7 bases. This CDR3 region has 16 residues. V lost 1 base, J lost 3 bases, and 8 bases stayed unmatched. Germline assignment: CDR1 SNHLY and CDR2 FYNNEI. CDR3 nucleotides: TGTGCCAGCAGTGAAGGCATCAGGGGGTACGACTATGGCTACACCTTC. Amino acids: CASSEGIRGYDYGYTF.

The chain couples TRBV7-9 to TRBJ2-1; TRBD2 matches at 11 bases. From germline, CDR1 is SEHNR and CDR2 FQNEAQ (reference sequence). V lost 3 bases, J lost 2 bases, and 6 bases stayed unmatched. The CDR3 totals 17 residues. CDR3 protein: CASSFPLAGGPYNEQFF. CDR3 bases: TGTGCCAGCAGCTTCCCCCTAGCGGGAGGTCCCTACAATGAGCAGTTCTTC. The full variable domain, completed using reference TRBV7-9 and TRBJ2-1, is DTGVSQNPRHKITKRGQNVTFRCDPISEHNRLYWYRQTLGQGPEFLTYFQNEAQLEKSRLLSDRFSAERPKGSFSTLEIQRTEQGDSAMYLCASSFPLAGGPYNEQFFGPGTRLTVL.

The genes are TRBV7-9 and TRBJ1-1; 9 nucleotides line up with TRBD1. Germline loops: CDR1 SEHNR, CDR2 FQNEAQ (reference sequence). The CDR3 runs 15 residues. The V gene end was trimmed by 1 base and the J gene end by 2 bases; junction bases not matched to a gene: 2. The CDR3 coding sequence is TGTGCCAGCAGCTTAGAGGGACAGGGAAACACTGAAGCTTTCTTT. This encodes CASSLEGQGNTEAFF.

This rearrangement joins TRBV28 to TRBJ1-2; D not resolved. This CDR3 spans 12 amino acids. Per the germline V gene, CDR1 is MDHEN and CDR2 is SYDVKM. Trimming left V 6 bases short and J 2 bases short, with 7 bases between. The CDR3 DNA follows: TGTGCCAGCAGCAGGAACAACTATGGCTACACCTTC. Translating it yields CASSRNNYGYTF.

The V call is TRBV28, the J call TRBJ1-4, with 7 bases matching TRBD1. Germline assignment: CDR1 MDHEN and CDR2 SYDVKM. This CDR3 contains 15 residues. Losses at the gene ends were 5 bases for V and 6 bases for J; bases not matched to a gene: 9. Here the CDR3 DNA reads TGTGCCAGCAGTAACCGGGACAGCCGATATGAAAAACTGTTTTTT. The encoded protein is CASSNRDSRYEKLFF.

This chain links TRBV5-3 with TRBJ2-2, with 12 bases aligning to TRBD2. TRBV5-3 belongs to the ORF category, with a function that is uncertain. This CDR3 contains 17 residues. V was clipped by 0 bases and J by 2 bases; unmatched bases: 2. DNA of the CDR3: TGTGCCAGAAGCTTGGTACTAGCGGGAGGAAACACCGGGGAGCTGTTTTTT. Protein sequence: CARSLVLAGGNTGELFF.

The chain carries TRBV3-1 (or the pseudogene TRBV3-2) and TRBJ2-3; D might be TRBD2 (6 bases). The CDR3 covers 16 residues. Germline V gene data show CDR1 as LGHDT and CDR2 as YNNKEL (reference sequence). The germline V and J ends were trimmed by 0 bases and 3 bases, with 13 bases remaining between them. The DNA of the CDR3 is TGTGCCAGCAGCCAAGATAGGGCAGGGAGGACAGATACGCAGTATTTT. Amino acid sequence: CASSQDRAGRTDTQYF.

V and J are TRBV6-5 and TRBJ1-2, with 8 positions matching TRBD1. The CDR3 length is 15 residues. Germline trimming cut 2 bases from V and 4 bases from J; bases unmatched to any gene: 6. Per the germline V gene, CDR1 is MNHEY and CDR2 is SVGAGI. This chain's CDR3 is CASSYRQGRGYGYTF. The DNA of the CDR3 is TGTGCCAGCAGTTACAGACAGGGGAGGGGCTATGGCTACACCTTC.

V and J are TRBV6-5 and TRBJ1-6; unclear D gene. The germline CDR1 and CDR2 sequences are MNHEY and SVGAGI. This CDR3 comprises 15 residues. With 0 bases removed from V and 10 bases from J, the gap between germline ends came to 13 bases. The CDR3: CASSYSEESGSPLHF. The CDR3 DNA is TGTGCCAGCAGTTACTCGGAGGAGTCGGGCTCACCCCTCCACTTT.

This chain links TRBV5-5 with TRBJ2-1, with 9 bases that match TRBD2. V dropped 3 bases and J dropped 4; count of bases not matched to a gene: 8. In germline, CDR1 is SGHKS, CDR2 YYEKEE (reference sequence). The CDR3 has 16 amino acids. CDR3 nucleotide sequence: TGTGCCAGCAGCTGGGGTGCGGGAGGGGGGTACAATGAGCAGTTCTTC. Encoded protein: CASSWGAGGGYNEQFF. Filled out from reference TRBV5-5 and TRBJ2-1, the complete variable domain reads DAGVTQSPTHLIKTRGQQVTLRCSPISGHKSVSWYQQVLGQGPQFIFQYYEKEERGRGNFPDRFSARQFPNYSSELNVNALLLGDSALYLCASSWGAGGGYNEQFFGPGTRLTVL.

The chain is built from TRBV7-8 and TRBJ1-1; D is ambiguous. Trimming removed 5 bases at V and 5 bases at J, with 12 bases between. The germline CDR1 and CDR2 sequences are SGHVS and FQNEAQ. CDR3 size: 13 residues. This CDR3 reads CASSVSLDTEAFF. The DNA of the CDR3 is TGTGCCAGCAGCGTCTCCCTAGATACTGAAGCTTTCTTT.

The chain employs TRBV19 and TRBJ1-3, with 9 bases that match TRBD1. This CDR3 has 16 residues. Looked up from germline, CDR1 is LNHDA and CDR2 is SQIVND (reference sequence). The V and J ends lost 4 bases and 2 bases, in that order; junction bases with no gene match: 6. CDR3 region: CASSTLRTGAGNTIYF. As DNA, the CDR3 is TGTGCCAGTAGTACACTCCGGACAGGGGCTGGAAACACCATATATTTT.

This clone was recorded only once. The chain joins TRBV3-1 (or the pseudogene TRBV3-2) to TRBJ2-6; D may be TRBD1 (6 bases). The V gene's germline CDR1 is LGHDT and CDR2 YNNKEL (reference sequence). This CDR3 region has 24 residues. Deletions cut 0 bases from V and 1 base from J, with 31 bases between. CDR3 residues: CASSQDPFPTGGKLAGSGANVLTF. CDR3 bases: TGTGCCAGCAGCCAAGACCCCTTTCCGACAGGTGGAAAGCTAGCCGGGTCTGGGGCCAACGTCCTGACTTTC.

The rearrangement uses TRBV19 and TRBJ1-5; TRBD1 aligns across 7 bases. V shed 3 bases and J 5 bases; nucleotides not matched to a gene: 10. Germline loops: CDR1 LNHDA, CDR2 SQIVND (reference sequence). The CDR3 runs to 16 residues. CDR3 sequence (DNA): TGTGCCAGTAGTATCTATGGGACAGTCGGTGATCAGCCCCAGCATTTT. Protein product: CASSIYGTVGDQPQHF.

V and J are TRBV19 and TRBJ1-1; no reliable D call. The length of the CDR3 is 16 residues. CDR1 LNHDA and CDR2 SQIVND come from the germline V gene (reference sequence). The ends were cut back, 5 bases at V and 0 bases at J, with 16 bases in the middle. The DNA for the CDR3 is TGTGCCAGTAGTCGTCCCTCGGGTCCTTTGAACACTGAAGCTTTCTTT. Translation: CASSRPSGPLNTEAFF.

The V and J genes are TRBV30 and TRBJ1-1; D unclear. Germline assignment: CDR1 GTSNPN and CDR2 SVGIG (reference sequence). Trimming took 2 bases from V and 4 from J, leaving 11 bases between them. This CDR3 region has 13 residues. The CDR3 loop is CAWSRQASTEAFF. CDR3 in DNA: TGTGCCTGGAGTCGGCAGGCAAGCACTGAAGCTTTCTTT.

The V and J genes are TRBV2 and TRBJ2-4; D is possibly TRBD2 (5 bases). This CDR3 has 17 residues. Germline CDR1 and CDR2: SNHLY and FYNNEI. Trimming removed 6 bases from V and 0 bases from J, with 18 bases in between. CDR3 coding DNA: TGTGCCAGCAGCCCAGAATCTAGCCTCCTAGCCAAAAACATTCAGTACTTC. Its translation: CASSPESSLLAKNIQYF.

The chain employs TRBV5-1 and TRBJ2-7; TRBD2 matches 11 bases. The V segment lost 4 bases and the J segment 2 bases; nucleotides outside the gene matches: 8. CDR1 and CDR2 (germline): SGHRS, YFSETQ. The CDR3 length is 16 residues. CDR3 sequence reads: CASSAGTSGQTYEQYF. In DNA form, the CDR3 reads TGCGCCAGCAGCGCTGGGACTAGCGGACAAACCTACGAGCAGTACTTC.

The chain couples TRBV13 to TRBJ2-1; 7 nucleotides match TRBD1. Trimming at V came to 0 bases and at J to 7 bases, leaving 6 bases not matched to a gene. CDR1 and CDR2 from the germline V gene are PRHDT and FYEKMQ (reference sequence). The CDR3 runs to 15 residues. This chain's CDR3 is CASSLGLTGVNEQFF. DNA of the CDR3: TGTGCCAGCAGCTTAGGCCTCACAGGGGTGAATGAGCAGTTCTTC.

This chain joins TRBV19 and TRBJ2-7; tentatively, D is TRBD1 (6 bases). The V end was cut by 5 bases, the J end by 7 bases, with 21 bases between. The CDR3 is 15 residues long. Germline CDR1 is LNHDA and CDR2 is SQIVND (reference sequence). The CDR3 bases are TGTGCCAGTAGTTCCCAACCGGGACAAGGTTTGGAGCAGTACTTC. It codes for CASSSQPGQGLEQYF.

CDR3 amino acids: CASRLRQGAYEQYF. Here the CDR3 DNA reads TGTGCCAGTAGGCTTAGACAGGGGGCCTACGAGCAGTACTTC. J is TRBJ2-7 and V is TRBV19, with 9 bases matching TRBD1. The CDR3 contains 14 residues. Germline V gene data show CDR1 as LNHDA and CDR2 as SQIVND (reference sequence). V shed 6 bases, J shed 2 bases, and the junction held 5 bases outside the gene matches.

The V gene is TRBV11-2, the J gene TRBJ1-1, with 11 bases that match TRBD1. V shed 5 bases and J 1 base; nucleotides not matched to a gene: 9. The CDR3 has 17 amino acids. The germline CDR1 and CDR2 sequences are SGHAT and FQNNGV. This CDR3 reads CASSPGTGGPGNTEAFF. The CDR3 DNA is TGTGCCAGCAGCCCGGGGACAGGGGGACCGGGGAACACTGAAGCTTTCTTT.

J is TRBJ1-2 and V is TRBV5-8; D is uncertain. This CDR3 has 15 amino acids. Germline lookup yields CDR1 SGHTS and CDR2 YDEGEE. V was pared by 0 bases and J by 0 bases, with 9 bases between. The CDR3 DNA is TGTGCCAGCAGCTTGGCCCGACAACCTAACTATGGCTACACCTTC. Translation: CASSLARQPNYGYTF.

The J gene is TRBJ2-1, the V gene TRBV6-2 or TRBV6-3, with a tentative D call TRBD2 (6 bases). Germline assignment: CDR1 MNHEY and CDR2 SVGEGT. The CDR3 is made up of 16 amino acids. V was clipped by 2 bases and J by 4 bases, with 15 bases between them. The DNA for the CDR3 is TGTGCCAGCAGTTACAGGAGGGTCAAGGGATACAATGAGCAGTTCTTC. Translation: CASSYRRVKGYNEQFF.